Only a few counts were recorded for the clone carrying this TCR beta chain. As yet, its antigen is unknown. TCRdb fed the RT-PCR reads into MiXCR, producing one record per CDR3 protein. The sample carries some 800,000 distinct CDR3 sequences, roughly 20% recorded once. This record comes from a study of response to subunit inactivated influenza vaccine. Whole-study results and caveats: After each seasonal influenza vaccination, few new T cells are recruited, the authors suggested.

The CDR3 is made up of 15 amino acids. Per the germline V gene, CDR1 is SGHRS and CDR2 is YFSETQ. Trimming left V 4 bases short and J 1 base short, with 11 bases between. The TCR originated in a man in his fifties who received an inactivated influenza vaccine. Sequenced here: PBMCs from blood, sampled 5 days after vaccination. V gene TRBV5-1 combines with J gene TRBJ2-2; D not resolved. The CDR3 DNA follows: TGCGCCAGCAGCACGTACACAGTGAACACCGGGGAGCTGTTTTTT. This codes for CASSTYTVNTGELFF.